One and the same sample provided the 10 T cell receptor beta chains below, sequenced in a study of graft-versus-host responses after intestinal transplantation. Assay used: immunoSEQ multiplex PCR; TCRdb lists only in-frame clones, some missing. This table holds 9,000 to 10,000 clones, around 94% found once. The sequencing here drew on PBMCs, taken 8 days after intestinal transplant. The receptor source for this set is a human patient who received an intestinal transplant, so some T cells may come from the graft donor.

J is TRBJ2-5 and V is TRBV27, with no clear D. Germline CDR1 MNHEY, CDR2 SMNVEV (reference sequence). V lost 6 bases, J lost 0 bases, and 8 bases lay in between. The length of the CDR3 is 13 residues. CDR3 bases: TGTGCCAGCAGCCCTTTGTACCAAGAGACCCAGTACTTC. As protein: CASSPLYQETQYF.

The chain carries TRBV9 and TRBJ2-1; D might be TRBD2 (5 bases). Trimming shortened V by 0 bases and J by 0 bases, and 7 bases separated the two germline ends. CDR1 and CDR2 (germline): SGDLS, YYNGEE. This CDR3 comprises 15 residues. CDR3 protein: CASSVGGGSYNEQFF. As DNA, the CDR3 is TGTGCCAGCAGCGTAGGCGGAGGCTCCTACAATGAGCAGTTCTTC.

V is TRBV19 and J is TRBJ1-5; tentatively, D is TRBD1 (6 bases). This CDR3 is 16 amino acids long. With 3 bases removed from V and 0 bases from J, the gap between germline ends came to 12 bases. Germline V CDR1 and CDR2: LNHDA, SQIVND (reference sequence). The CDR3 DNA is TGTGCCAGTAGTATCAGAACAGGGCTTAGCAATCAGCCCCAGCATTTT. Translated: CASSIRTGLSNQPQHF.

The rearrangement uses TRBV10-3 and TRBJ2-2; TRBD2 matches at 9 bases. The CDR3 has 13 amino acids. V lost 11 bases to trimming and J lost 7 bases; unmatched junction nucleotides: 8. Per germline, CDR1 ENHRY and CDR2 SYGVKD. The CDR3 DNA follows: TGTGCCTCCAAGCGGGAGGAAGGCGGGGAGCTGTTTTTT. It is translated as CASKREEGGELFF.

The CDR3 coding sequence is TGTGCCAGCTCACCACGGGCAGGGGTGGCTCAGCCCCAGCATTTT. It codes for CASSPRAGVAQPQHF. The chain joins TRBV18 to TRBJ1-5; perhaps TRBD1 as D (6 bases). This CDR3 contains 15 residues. V was cut by 1 base and J by 6 bases, with 13 bases left in between. Per germline, CDR1 KGHSH and CDR2 LQKENI.

The CDR3 here is CASSLRGTAREQYF. CDR3 nucleotides: TGTGCCAGCAGTTTACGCGGGACAGCGAGGGAGCAGTACTTC. The chain combines TRBV28 with TRBJ2-7, with D tentatively TRBD1 (7 bases). CDR3 length: 14 residues. Trimming removed 2 bases at V and 7 bases at J, with 15 bases between. Germline V gene lookup returns CDR1 MDHEN and CDR2 SYDVKM.

The chain combines TRBV14 with TRBJ1-1, with D unresolved. V gave up 4 bases and J gave up 4 bases, with 13 bases separating them. Germline CDR1 is SGHDN and CDR2 is FVKESK. The CDR3 is made up of 14 amino acids. CDR3 amino acids: CASSPQREGTEAFF. DNA for the CDR3: TGTGCCAGCAGCCCTCAGAGAGAGGGCACTGAAGCTTTCTTT.

The chain carries TRBV11-3 and TRBJ2-1; the D gene is possibly TRBD1 (6 bases). V dropped 4 bases and J dropped 4 bases, with 14 bases sitting between them. The CDR3 has 15 residues. Germline V gives CDR1 SGHNT, CDR2 YENEEA. The CDR3 sequence: CASSSGHRVYNEQFF. CDR3 DNA sequence: TGTGCCAGCAGCTCGGGACATCGGGTATACAATGAGCAGTTCTTC.

This chain uses TRBV28 with TRBJ2-7; D tentatively fits TRBD1 or TRBD2 (6 bases each). The CDR3 is made up of 15 amino acids. The V gene lost 7 bases and the J gene lost 0 bases, with 16 bases spanning the gap. Germline lookup yields CDR1 MDHEN and CDR2 SYDVKM. DNA of the CDR3: TGTGCCAGCAACTCCTTGGGGGGCCTCTCCTACGAGCAGTACTTC. This encodes CASNSLGGLSYEQYF.

This chain links TRBV6-9 with TRBJ2-7; TRBD1 is a possible D gene (6 bases). V was pared by 4 bases and J by 1 base, with 17 bases between. Germline V gene data show CDR1 as MNHGY and CDR2 as SVAAGI. This CDR3 contains 16 residues. CDR3 coding DNA: TGTGCCAGCAGTTCCGGGGCAGGGGATCTTTCCTACGAGCAGTACTTC. Translation: CASSSGAGDLSYEQYF.